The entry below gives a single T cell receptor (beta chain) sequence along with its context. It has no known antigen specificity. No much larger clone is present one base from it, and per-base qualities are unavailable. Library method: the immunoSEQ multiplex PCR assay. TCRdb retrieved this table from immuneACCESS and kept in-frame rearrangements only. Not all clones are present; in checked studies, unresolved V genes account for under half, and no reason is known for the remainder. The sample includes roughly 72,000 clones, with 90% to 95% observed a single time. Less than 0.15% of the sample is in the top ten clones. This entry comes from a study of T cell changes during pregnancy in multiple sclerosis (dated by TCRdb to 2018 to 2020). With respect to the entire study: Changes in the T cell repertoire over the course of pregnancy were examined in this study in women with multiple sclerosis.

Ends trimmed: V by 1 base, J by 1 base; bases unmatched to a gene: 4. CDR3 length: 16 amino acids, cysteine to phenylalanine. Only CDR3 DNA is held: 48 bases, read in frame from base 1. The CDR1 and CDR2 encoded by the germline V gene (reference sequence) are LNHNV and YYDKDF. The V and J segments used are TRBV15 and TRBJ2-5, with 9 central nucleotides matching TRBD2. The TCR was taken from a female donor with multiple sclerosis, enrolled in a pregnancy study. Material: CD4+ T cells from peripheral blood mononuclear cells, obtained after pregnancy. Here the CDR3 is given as CATSRVELAGQETQYF. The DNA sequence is TGTGCCACCAGCAGAGTTGAACTAGCGGGCCAAGAGACCCAGTACTTC.